Shown below are 13 T cell receptor beta chains from a single sample sequenced in a study of T cell responses to AZD1222 COVID-19 vaccine. Produced via immunoSEQ multiplex PCR; TCRdb's table is partial and in-frame only. The repertoire has more than 80,000 clones, approximately 85% of them found once; the top ten carry about 3.5%. Here the sequenced sample was peripheral blood, taken 28 days after the second AZD1222 dose. Every receptor here comes from an adult who received the AZD1222 COVID-19 vaccine.

This sequence joins TRBV15 and TRBJ1-5; D ambiguous. The germline V gene encodes CDR1 LNHNV and CDR2 YYDKDF (reference sequence). Trimming left V 1 base short and J 0 bases short, with 7 bases between. This CDR3 spans 15 amino acids. CDR3 amino acids: CATSRGTSSNQPQHF. The CDR3 nucleotides are TGTGCCACCAGCAGAGGCACATCTAGCAATCAGCCCCAGCATTTT.

The rearrangement links TRBV30 to TRBJ1-4, with unresolved D. Trimming cost V 0 bases and J 1 base, with 9 bases left between them. Germline V gene data show CDR1 as GTSNPN and CDR2 as SVGIG (reference sequence). The CDR3 runs to 15 residues. The CDR3 coding sequence is TGTGCCTGGAGTGTAAAAATAGGAACTAATGAAAAACTGTTTTTT. Protein product: CAWSVKIGTNEKLFF.

CDR3 bases: TGTGCCAGCAGCCAAGTTCCGGGACTAGCATCATACGAGCAGTACTTC. It specifies CASSQVPGLASYEQYF. The rearrangement links TRBV4-2 to TRBJ2-7, with TRBD2 identical over 9 bases. V lost 1 base, J lost 4 bases, and 8 bases stayed unmatched. In germline, CDR1 is LGHNA, CDR2 YNFKEQ. The CDR3 extends over 16 amino acids.

This clone was recorded only once. This rearrangement joins TRBV5-1 to TRBJ2-7; 9 bases match TRBD2. Germline V gives CDR1 SGHRS, CDR2 YFSETQ. The CDR3 has 14 residues. V was clipped by 3 bases and J by 4 bases; unmatched bases: 5. The CDR3 DNA is TGCGCCAGCAGCTGGACTAGCGCAGGGTACGAGCAGTACTTC. Residues: CASSWTSAGYEQYF.

In regard to this clone: The sample has other DNA sequences that encode this CDR3 too. The chain is built from TRBV3-1 (or the pseudogene TRBV3-2) and TRBJ1-1, with D unresolved. V shed 1 base and J shed 2 bases, with 5 bases lying between them. In germline, CDR1 is LGHDT, CDR2 YNNKEL (reference sequence). This CDR3 has 13 amino acids. The CDR3 nucleotides are TGTGCCAGCAGCCAAGTGCCAAACACTGAAGCTTTCTTT. Its translation is CASSQVPNTEAFF.

J is TRBJ1-2 and V is TRBV13; 11 nucleotides line up with TRBD1. The CDR3 is 16 residues long. With V trimmed by 4 bases and J by 6 bases, 10 bases remained unmatched. The germline CDR1 and CDR2 sequences are PRHDT and FYEKMQ (reference sequence). CDR3 nucleotide sequence: TGTGCCAGCAGCTCATCCGGGACAGGGGGATTGGATGGCTACACCTTC. Translating it yields CASSSSGTGGLDGYTF.

The genes are TRBV28 and TRBJ1-2; possibly TRBD1 for D (6 bases). CDR3 length: 14 amino acids. Trimming stripped 5 bases from V and 8 bases from J, with 18 bases between. From germline, CDR1 is MDHEN and CDR2 SYDVKM. The CDR3 reads CASSTGIVKGGYTF. The CDR3 DNA sequence: TGTGCCAGCAGTACAGGGATTGTAAAAGGGGGCTACACCTTC.

This rearrangement joins TRBV5-1 to TRBJ1-1, with D possibly TRBD1 on 5 matching bases. This CDR3 has 14 residues. Germline V CDR1 and CDR2: SGHRS, YFSETQ. Trimming stripped 0 bases from V and 1 base from J, with 7 bases between. In DNA, the CDR3 is TGCGCCAGCAGCTTGGGGGACGCGAACACTGAAGCTTTCTTT. It is translated as CASSLGDANTEAFF.

This chain joins TRBV11-1 and TRBJ2-2; no clear D. V lost 1 base and J lost 5, with 8 bases in between. This CDR3 has 14 residues. CDR1 is SGHAT, CDR2 FQDESV, per germline (reference sequence). CDR3: CASSLETFTGELFF. For the CDR3, the DNA is TGTGCCAGCAGCTTAGAGACTTTTACCGGGGAGCTGTTTTTT.

The J gene is TRBJ1-1, the V gene TRBV9, with D possibly TRBD1 on 5 matching bases. CDR1 SGDLS and CDR2 YYNGEE come from the germline V gene. The CDR3 is made up of 14 amino acids. With 4 bases removed from V and 2 bases from J, the gap between germline ends came to 12 bases. The CDR3 loop reads CASSIATANTEAFF. The DNA for the CDR3 is TGTGCCAGCAGCATCGCGACAGCCAACACTGAAGCTTTCTTT.

This clone has a handful of counts. This chain uses TRBV28 with TRBJ1-3, with TRBD1 as a possible D gene (5 bases). The germline CDR1 and CDR2 sequences are MDHEN and SYDVKM. The CDR3 runs 15 residues. Between the trimmed V and J ends, which lost 7 bases and 2 bases, there was a span of 15 bases. Here the CDR3 reads CASTFPDNTGNTIYF. CDR3 nucleotide sequence: TGTGCCAGCACCTTTCCGGACAACACTGGAAACACCATATATTTT.

This clone occurred once. The V call is TRBV20-1, the J call TRBJ2-5; a weak D match, TRBD2 (6 bases). Trimming took 3 bases from V and 3 from J, leaving 8 bases between them. This CDR3 has 12 residues. From germline, CDR1 is DFQATT and CDR2 SNEGSKA (reference sequence). CDR3 protein: CSASSGEETQYF. The DNA for the CDR3 is TGCAGTGCTAGTAGCGGAGAAGAGACCCAGTACTTC.

J is TRBJ1-6 and V is TRBV10-2; TRBD1 matches at 10 bases. V lost 2 bases to trimming and J lost 5 bases; unmatched junction nucleotides: 3. The germline V gene encodes CDR1 WSHSY and CDR2 SAAADI. The CDR3 length is 16 residues. CDR3 sequence (DNA): TGCGCCAGCAGTGAGGGGACAGGGGTCGATAATTCACCCCTCCACTTT. As protein: CASSEGTGVDNSPLHF.